The present T cell receptor (beta chain) was sequenced within a study of blood T cell repertoires in COVID-19. In the original workflow: It was from reference gene primer amplification that nucleated cell counts were estimated. Repertoires were generated with immunoSEQ multiplex PCR, while TCRdb's copy carries only in-frame clones and drops some. The D gene and trimming were derived from the DNA, and the V and J assignments and clone size from that table. The data hold over 95,000 clones, with 80% to 90% observed a single time. With 3 bases removed from V and 7 bases from J, the gap between germline ends came to 12 bases. Germline assignment: CDR1 MDHEN and CDR2 SYDVKM. The CDR3 totals 13 residues.

This chain joins TRBV28 and TRBJ1-2, with D perhaps matching TRBD1 (6 bases). The sequencing sample was made of peripheral blood. The sequence was collected from a human donor with acute or convalescent COVID-19. The donor label of this sample is uncertain. The CDR3 loop is CASSFYQGSGYTF. For the CDR3, the DNA is TGTGCCAGCAGTTTTTACCAGGGGAGTGGCTACACCTTC.